The 10 T cell receptor beta chains below were found in one sample sequenced in a study of cytomegalovirus exposure and HLA in healthy donors. 13 Jbeta primers and 60 Vbeta primers were used for the PCR. Libraries were prepared by immunoSEQ multiplex PCR; TCRdb keeps only in-frame clonotypes and omits some of them. The sample lists under 300,000 clones, nearly 95% occurring once. The source material was PBMCs. The receptors shown here come from a girl aged 2 to 9 in good health and CMV-seronegative.

The chain uses TRBV6-1 and TRBJ2-6; tentatively, D is TRBD1 (6 bases). The CDR3 runs 18 residues. V shed 2 bases and J shed 3 bases, with 17 bases lying between them. The germline V gene has CDR1 MNHNS and CDR2 SASEGT. The CDR3 DNA reads as TGTGCCAGCAGTGAATTGCGAAGGACAGTTAGTGGGGCCAACGTCCTGACTTTC. This sequence encodes CASSELRRTVSGANVLTF.

The CDR3 is CASSGPGQSGYTF. CDR3 nucleotides: TGTGCCAGCAGCGGACCGGGACAGTCGGGCTACACCTTC. This chain links TRBV9 with TRBJ1-2, with 7 bases lining up with TRBD1. After removal of 3 bases from V and 8 bases from J, the junction contained 7 bases not matched to a gene. This CDR3 spans 13 amino acids. Germline-derived CDR1 and CDR2 are SGDLS and YYNGEE.

V gene TRBV7-3 combines with J gene TRBJ1-1, with D unresolved. Between the trimmed V and J ends, which lost 5 bases and 0 bases, there was a span of 7 bases. The germline V gene encodes CDR1 SGHTA and CDR2 FQGTGA. This CDR3 has 13 residues. Here the CDR3 DNA reads TGTGCCAGCAGCCCCGGGTTGAACACTGAAGCTTTCTTT. It specifies CASSPGLNTEAFF. Full variable domain (missing parts from reference TRBV7-3 and TRBJ1-1): GAGVSQTPSNKVTEKGKYVELRCDPISGHTALYWYRQSLGQGPEFLIYFQGTGAADDSGLPNDRFFAVRPEGSVSTLKIQRTERGDSAVYLCASSPGLNTEAFFGQGTRLTVV.

The chain joins TRBV5-5 to TRBJ2-7, with 8 nucleotides matching TRBD1. J gave up 4 bases and V 4 bases, and 7 bases lay outside the gene matches. From germline, CDR1 is SGHKS and CDR2 YYEKEE (reference sequence). The CDR3 covers 14 residues. The CDR3 DNA reads TGTGCCAGCAGCCCCGGGACAGGCGCTTACGAGCAGTACTTC. This translates into CASSPGTGAYEQYF.

This chain joins TRBV6-4 and TRBJ1-5; no clear D gene. The CDR3 spans 13 residues. Trimming cost V 3 bases and J 1 base, with 4 bases left between them. Germline V gene data show CDR1 as MRHNA and CDR2 as SNTAGT. The CDR3 bases are TGTGCCAGCAGTGAAGAGAGCAATCAGCCCCAGCATTTT. This encodes CASSEESNQPQHF.

The CDR3 coding sequence is TGTGCCAGCAGTTATTTCGGGGGGGCCCTGGCGCAAGAGACCCAGTACTTC. Translating it yields CASSYFGGALAQETQYF. This chain joins TRBV27 and TRBJ2-5; 8 bases match TRBD2. The CDR3 has 17 residues. In germline, CDR1 is MNHEY, CDR2 SMNVEV (reference sequence). V was clipped by 4 bases and J by 2 bases; unmatched bases: 12.

In DNA, the CDR3 is TGTGCTAGTGGATACGACAGGGGCTATGGCTACACCTTC. As protein: CASGYDRGYGYTF. The genes are TRBV12-5 and TRBJ1-2; 8 bases align to TRBD1. The CDR3 length is 13 residues. CDR1 and CDR2 (germline): LGHNT, FRNRAP. Germline trimming cut 6 bases from V and 4 bases from J; bases unmatched to any gene: 4.

The chain uses TRBV5-1 and TRBJ1-1; 7 nucleotides line up with TRBD1. V shed 4 bases and J 1 base; nucleotides not matched to a gene: 7. Germline CDR1 and CDR2: SGHRS and YFSETQ. The CDR3 consists of 15 residues. The CDR3: CASSKPGTANTEAFF. The CDR3 bases are TGCGCCAGCAGCAAACCCGGGACAGCGAACACTGAAGCTTTCTTT.

The chain links TRBV7-9 to TRBJ2-5, with 9 bases matching TRBD2. This CDR3 contains 15 residues. Trimming cost V 5 bases and J 5 bases; bases outside gene matches: 9. Germline V gene lookup returns CDR1 SEHNR and CDR2 FQNEAQ (reference sequence). CDR3 sequence: CASSPERGALETQYF. CDR3 nucleotides: TGTGCCAGCAGCCCCGAGCGGGGGGCGCTTGAGACCCAGTACTTC.

The rearrangement uses TRBV2 and TRBJ2-1; maybe TRBD2 (5 bases). Germline loops: CDR1 SNHLY, CDR2 FYNNEI. This CDR3 has 12 amino acids. V lost 5 bases and J 7 bases, leaving 9 bases between the germline ends. In DNA form, the CDR3 reads TGTGCCAGCAGTAGCGGAACAAATGAGCAGTTCTTC. It yields the protein CASSSGTNEQFF.